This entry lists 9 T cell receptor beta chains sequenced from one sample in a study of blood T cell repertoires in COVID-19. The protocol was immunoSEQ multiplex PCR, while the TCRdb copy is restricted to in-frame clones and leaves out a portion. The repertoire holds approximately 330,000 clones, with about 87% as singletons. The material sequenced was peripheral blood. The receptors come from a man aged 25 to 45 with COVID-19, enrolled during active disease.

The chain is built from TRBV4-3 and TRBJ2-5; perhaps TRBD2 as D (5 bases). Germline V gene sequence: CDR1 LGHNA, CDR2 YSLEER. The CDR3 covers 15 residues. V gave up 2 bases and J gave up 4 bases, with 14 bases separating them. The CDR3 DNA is TGCGCCAGCAGCCAAAGGACGGGATCAGTAGAGACCCAGTACTTC. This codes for CASSQRTGSVETQYF.

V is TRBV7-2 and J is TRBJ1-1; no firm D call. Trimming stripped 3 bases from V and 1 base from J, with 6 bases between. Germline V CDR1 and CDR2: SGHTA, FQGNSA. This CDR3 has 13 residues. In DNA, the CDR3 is TGTGCCAGCAGCTTTAGCGAGAACACTGAAGCTTTCTTT. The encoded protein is CASSFSENTEAFF.

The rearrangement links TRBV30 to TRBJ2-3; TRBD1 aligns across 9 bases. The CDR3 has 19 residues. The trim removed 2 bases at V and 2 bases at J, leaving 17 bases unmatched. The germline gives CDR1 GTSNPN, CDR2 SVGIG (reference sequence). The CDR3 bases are TGTGCCTGGAGTCAGGACAGGGGCGTTCGGCGGAGCCTCACAGATACGCAGTATTTT. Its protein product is CAWSQDRGVRRSLTDTQYF.

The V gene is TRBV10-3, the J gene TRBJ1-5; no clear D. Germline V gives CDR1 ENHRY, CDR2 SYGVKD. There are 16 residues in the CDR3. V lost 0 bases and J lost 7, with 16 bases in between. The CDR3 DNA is TGTGCCATCAGTGAGTCGATCTACCGGGCGGGGCAGCCCCAGCATTTT. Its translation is CAISESIYRAGQPQHF.

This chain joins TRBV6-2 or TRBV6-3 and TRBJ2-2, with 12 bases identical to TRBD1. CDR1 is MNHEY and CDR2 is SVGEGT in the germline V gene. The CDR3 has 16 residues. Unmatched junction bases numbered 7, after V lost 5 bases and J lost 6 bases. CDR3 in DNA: TGTGCCAGCAGTCCAGGGACAGGGGGCGCCCCCGGGGAGCTGTTTTTT. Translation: CASSPGTGGAPGELFF.

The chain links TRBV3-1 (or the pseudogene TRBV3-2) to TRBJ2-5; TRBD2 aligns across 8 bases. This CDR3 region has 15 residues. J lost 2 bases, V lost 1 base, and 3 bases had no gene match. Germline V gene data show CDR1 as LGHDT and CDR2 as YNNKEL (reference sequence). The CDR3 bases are TGTGCCAGCAGCCAAGTCACGGGGGGGCAAGAGACCCAGTACTTC. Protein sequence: CASSQVTGGQETQYF.

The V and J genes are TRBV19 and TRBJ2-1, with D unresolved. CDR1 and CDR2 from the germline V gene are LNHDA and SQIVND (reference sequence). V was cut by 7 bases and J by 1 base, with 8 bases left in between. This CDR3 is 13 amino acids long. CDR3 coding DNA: TGTGCCAGTAACCTAGGTTCCTACAATGAGCAGTTCTTC. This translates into CASNLGSYNEQFF.

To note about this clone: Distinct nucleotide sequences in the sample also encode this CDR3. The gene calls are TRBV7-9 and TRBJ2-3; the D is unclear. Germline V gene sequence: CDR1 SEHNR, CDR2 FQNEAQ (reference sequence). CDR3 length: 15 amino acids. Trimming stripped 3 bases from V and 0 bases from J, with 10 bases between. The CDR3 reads CASSFGQSSTDTQYF. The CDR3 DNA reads TGTGCCAGCAGCTTTGGGCAGTCTAGCACAGATACGCAGTATTTT.

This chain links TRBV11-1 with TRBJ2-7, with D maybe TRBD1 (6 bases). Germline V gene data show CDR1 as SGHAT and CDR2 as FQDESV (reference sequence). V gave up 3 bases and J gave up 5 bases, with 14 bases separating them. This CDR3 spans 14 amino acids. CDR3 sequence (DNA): TGTGCCAGCAGCTTGGCCTTTACAGGGAACGAGCAGTACTTC. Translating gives CASSLAFTGNEQYF.